These 15 T cell receptor beta chains came from one sample sequenced in a study of CD4 T cells in relation to SARS-CoV-2 and coronaviruses. The unexposed donors gave CD4+ T cells in about 2011-2018, prior to COVID-19. The cells were cultured for 10 days before CD4+ T cells were isolated. Their antigens remain unidentified. Measured with immunoSEQ multiplex PCR; TCRdb has only the in-frame clones, and not every one. The data show around 25,000 clones, 70% to 80% seen once. Source material: CD4+ T cells from PBMCs, cultured in vitro. The receptors originated from a human donor in good health.

This chain connects TRBV11-2 to TRBJ1-2; D call uncertain. V was clipped by 6 bases and J by 0 bases, with 11 bases between them. The CDR3 is 14 residues long. The V gene's germline CDR1 is SGHAT and CDR2 FQNNGV. CDR3 in amino acids: CASRSVAANYGYTF. As DNA, the CDR3 is TGTGCCAGCAGATCAGTCGCGGCTAACTATGGCTACACCTTC.

This clone was seen a few times. The rearrangement joins TRBV7-9 to TRBJ1-1; D uncertain. V was trimmed by 6 bases and J by 1 base, leaving 9 bases between them. Germline values: CDR1 SEHNR, CDR2 FQNEAQ (reference sequence). This CDR3 is 13 amino acids long. CDR3 DNA sequence: TGTGCCAGCAGACTTAATGAGAACACTGAAGCTTTCTTT. Its translation: CASRLNENTEAFF. The variable domain in full, with the rest retrieved from reference TRBV7-9 and TRBJ1-1, is DTGVSQNPRHKITKRGQNVTFRCDPISEHNRLYWYRQTLGQGPEFLTYFQNEAQLEKSRLLSDRFSAERPKGSFSTLEIQRTEQGDSAMYLCASRLNENTEAFFGQGTRLTVV.

This clone was seen a few times. The V call is TRBV5-5, the J call TRBJ2-1; 7 bases fit TRBD1. The CDR3 runs 14 residues. CDR1 is SGHKS, CDR2 YYEKEE, per germline (reference sequence). V lost 0 bases, J lost 8 bases, and 5 bases stayed unmatched. This CDR3 is CASSLERGQDEQFF. Here the CDR3 DNA reads TGTGCCAGCAGCTTGGAGAGGGGGCAGGATGAGCAGTTCTTC. Filled out from reference TRBV5-5 and TRBJ2-1, the complete variable domain reads DAGVTQSPTHLIKTRGQQVTLRCSPISGHKSVSWYQQVLGQGPQFIFQYYEKEERGRGNFPDRFSARQFPNYSSELNVNALLLGDSALYLCASSLERGQDEQFFGPGTRLTVL.

This chain joins TRBV2 and TRBJ2-2; D is unresolved. CDR1 is SNHLY and CDR2 is FYNNEI in the germline V gene. The CDR3 is 14 amino acids. Trimming removed 7 bases from V and 2 bases from J, with 11 bases in between. DNA for the CDR3: TGTGCCAGCATAATGGAGTTTAACACCGGGGAGCTGTTTTTT. Residues: CASIMEFNTGELFF.

This sequence joins TRBV4-3 and TRBJ1-2; 9 bases fit TRBD1. The germline CDR1 and CDR2 sequences are LGHNA and YSLEER. The CDR3 is 15 residues long. Trimming took 1 base from V and 6 from J; bases not matched to a gene: 6. The CDR3 sequence is CASSQGGQGLDGYTF. CDR3 coding DNA: TGCGCCAGCAGCCAAGGGGGACAGGGTTTGGATGGCTACACCTTC.

The chain combines TRBV29-1 with TRBJ1-2, with TRBD1 matching over 11 bases. CDR3 length: 15 amino acids. Germline V lookup: CDR1 SQVTM, CDR2 ANQGSEA. V lost 1 base, J lost 2 bases, and 3 bases stayed unmatched. In DNA form, the CDR3 reads TGCAGCGTTGAAGGGACAGGGGGCTTGAACTATGGCTACACCTTC. Its translation is CSVEGTGGLNYGYTF.

The table lists this clone with a few counts. The chain employs TRBV18 and TRBJ2-7; TRBD1 aligns across 9 bases. Germline CDR1 and CDR2: KGHSH and LQKENI. The CDR3 loop spans 14 amino acids. Trimming cost V 1 base and J 2 bases; bases outside gene matches: 0. CDR3 protein: CASSPRDRAYEQYF. The CDR3 DNA follows: TGTGCCAGCTCACCACGGGACAGGGCCTACGAGCAGTACTTC.

The J gene is TRBJ1-5, the V gene TRBV12-3 or TRBV12-4; the D gene is possibly TRBD1 (5 bases). This CDR3 is 12 amino acids long. The germline V and J ends were trimmed by 6 bases and 10 bases, with 13 bases remaining between them. CDR3 in DNA: TGTGCCAGCAGCCGCCGGGACCTACCCCAGCATTTT. This gives the protein CASSRRDLPQHF.

V is TRBV20-1 and J is TRBJ2-7; no firm D call. The V gene's germline CDR1 is DFQATT and CDR2 SNEGSKA (reference sequence). CDR3 length equals 15 residues. V was pared by 3 bases and J by 0 bases, with 15 bases between. The DNA of the CDR3 is TGCAGTGCTAGTCGAGCTTCCATCCCCTCCTACGAGCAGTACTTC. Translation: CSASRASIPSYEQYF.

A word on this clone: At one of its ends the junction is not consistent with the germline gene, which may arise from a read error. V gene TRBV5-1 combines with J gene TRBJ1-1, with a tentative D call TRBD1 (5 bases). Per germline, CDR1 SGHRS and CDR2 YFSETQ. The CDR3 runs to 14 residues. As DNA, the CDR3 is TGCGCCAGCACCTTGGCTCGGGGGAGCACTGAAGCTTTCTTT. This codes for CASTLARGSTEAFF.

The chain carries TRBV5-1 and TRBJ2-7, with TRBD2 as a possible D gene (6 bases). CDR3 length: 14 amino acids. Between the trimmed V and J ends, which lost 3 bases and 5 bases, there was a span of 15 bases. Germline V CDR1 and CDR2: SGHRS, YFSETQ. Written as DNA, the CDR3 is TGCGCCAGCAGCTACGGACTATTCCAGGACGAGCAGTACTTC. Translating it yields CASSYGLFQDEQYF.

The rearrangement joins TRBV29-1 to TRBJ2-6; D uncertain. Trimming shortened V by 5 bases and J by 6 bases, and 8 bases separated the two germline ends. The CDR3 loop spans 12 amino acids. CDR1 is SQVTM and CDR2 is ANQGSEA in the germline V gene. CDR3 coding DNA: TGCAGCGTTTCGGCAGAGGCCAACGTCCTGACTTTC. Translation gives CSVSAEANVLTF.

The V call is TRBV6-2 or TRBV6-3, the J call TRBJ1-6, with 7 bases matching TRBD1. This CDR3 is 15 amino acids long. Germline CDR1 reads MNHEY; CDR2 reads SVGEGT. Germline trimming cut 3 bases from V and 6 bases from J; bases unmatched to any gene: 5. The CDR3 is CASSYSTGVNSPLHF. In nucleotides, the CDR3 is TGTGCCAGCAGTTATTCTACAGGGGTTAATTCACCCCTCCACTTT.

The genes are TRBV3-1 (or the pseudogene TRBV3-2) and TRBJ1-2; 7 bases agree with TRBD1. With V trimmed by 4 bases and J by 12 bases, 17 bases remained unmatched. The CDR3 has 15 amino acids. Per germline, CDR1 LGHDT and CDR2 YNNKEL (reference sequence). The CDR3 region is CASSPNHIDRAGDTF. CDR3 sequence (DNA): TGTGCCAGCAGCCCCAACCATATTGACAGGGCGGGCGACACCTTC.

This clone has more than one count but fewer than ten. The chain joins TRBV11-2 to TRBJ1-1; D gene ambiguous. Germline V gene lookup returns CDR1 SGHAT and CDR2 FQNNGV. The CDR3 runs to 12 residues. The V and J ends lost 6 bases and 2 bases respectively, with 7 bases between them. CDR3 nucleotides: TGTGCCAGCAGTCTATATAACACTGAAGCTTTCTTT. It translates to CASSLYNTEAFF.